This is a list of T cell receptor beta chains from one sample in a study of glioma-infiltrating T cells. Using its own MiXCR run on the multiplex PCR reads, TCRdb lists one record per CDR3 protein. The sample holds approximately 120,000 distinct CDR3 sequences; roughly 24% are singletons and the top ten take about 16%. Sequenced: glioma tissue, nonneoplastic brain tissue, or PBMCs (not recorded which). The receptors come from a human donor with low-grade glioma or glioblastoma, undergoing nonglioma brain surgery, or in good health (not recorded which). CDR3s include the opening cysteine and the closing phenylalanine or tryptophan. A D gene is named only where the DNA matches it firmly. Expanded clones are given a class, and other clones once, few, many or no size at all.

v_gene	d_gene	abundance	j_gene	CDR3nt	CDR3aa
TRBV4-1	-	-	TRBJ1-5	TGCGCCAGCAGCCAAGATAGGGGGACCGATTATCAGCCCCAGCATTTT	CASSQDRGTDYQPQHF
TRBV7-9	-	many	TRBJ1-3	TGTGCCAGCAGCTCAGGAGGAACCGGAAACACCATATATTTT	CASSSGGTGNTIYF
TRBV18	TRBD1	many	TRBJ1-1	TGTGCCAGCTCACCACAGGGACAGGGAGGCACTGAAGCTTTCTTT	CASSPQGQGGTEAFF
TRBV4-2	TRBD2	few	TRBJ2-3	TGTGCCAGCAGCCAATCCGGACTAGCGGGAGTTGCAGATACGCAGTATTTT	CASSQSGLAGVADTQYF
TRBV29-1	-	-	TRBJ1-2	TGCAGCGTTGATCCAGTCTCTACTAACTATGGCTACACCTTC	CSVDPVSTNYGYTF
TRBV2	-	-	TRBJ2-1	TGTGCCAGCAGTGGCGGAGTGAATGAGCAGTTCTTC	CASSGGVNEQFF
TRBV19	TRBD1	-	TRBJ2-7	TGTGCCAGTAGTATATCCTGGGACAGGGACTACGAGCAGTACTTC	CASSISWDRDYEQYF
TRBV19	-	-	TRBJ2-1	TGTGCCAGTAGTATTCCGGGGTCAGGATCCTACAATGAGCAGTTCTTC	CASSIPGSGSYNEQFF
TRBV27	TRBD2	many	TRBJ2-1	TGTGCCAGCAGTTTATCTACGCCAGGACTAGCGGGCGTATCCTCCTACAATGAGCAGTTCTTC	CASSLSTPGLAGVSSYNEQFF
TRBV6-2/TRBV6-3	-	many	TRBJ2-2	TGTGCCAACCAGGACCAGAACACCGGGGAGCTGTTTTTT	CANQDQNTGELFF
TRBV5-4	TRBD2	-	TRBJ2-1	TGTGCCAGCAGTCAAGGACTAGCGGGACCGAATGAGCAGTTCTTC	CASSQGLAGPNEQFF
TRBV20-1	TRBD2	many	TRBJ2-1	TGCAGTGCTAACGAGCGGGGACCCTCCTACAATGAGCAGTTCTTC	CSANERGPSYNEQFF
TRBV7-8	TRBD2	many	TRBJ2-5	TGTGCCAGCAGCTTACTAGCGGGAGGGTACCAAGAGACCCAGTACTTC	CASSLLAGGYQETQYF
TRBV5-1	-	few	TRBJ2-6	TGCGCCAGCAGCCGGGGCGGGCTGATGGCTGGGGCCAACGTCCTGACTTTC	CASSRGGLMAGANVLTF
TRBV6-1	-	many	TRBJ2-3	TGTGCCAGCTCGGACGGTACAGATACGCAGTATTTT	CASSDGTDTQYF
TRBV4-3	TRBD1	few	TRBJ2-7	TGCGCCAGCAGCTCCATGGGCCCCACGGACAGGGTGGTAGGCTACGAGCAGTACTTC	CASSSMGPTDRVVGYEQYF
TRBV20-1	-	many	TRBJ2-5	TGCAGTGCTAGAGAAGGGGGAGGAGAGACCCAGTACTTC	CSAREGGGETQYF
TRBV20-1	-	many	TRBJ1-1	TGCAGTGCTCCAAAGAGCGGGACCCCCGGACGAGGCACTGAAGCTTTCTTT	CSAPKSGTPGRGTEAFF
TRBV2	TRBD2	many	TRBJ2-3	TGTGCCAGCTCGCGGGAGGGCCAGGCAGATACGCAGTATTTT	CASSREGQADTQYF
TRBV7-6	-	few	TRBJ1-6	TGTGCCAGCGCCAGGAGCTCCTATAATTCACCCCTCCACTTT	CASARSSYNSPLHF
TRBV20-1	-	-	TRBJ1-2	TGCCGTGCTCGCGCTCTTGCCCGGGCTTCTTCTGGCTCCCCCTTC	CRARALARASSGSPF
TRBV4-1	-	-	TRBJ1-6	TGCGCCAGCAGCCAAGGCCCCATAAAGAATTCACCCCTCCACTTT	CASSQGPIKNSPLHF
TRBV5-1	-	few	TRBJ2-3	TGCGCCAGCAGCTTGGTGGTGGGCTCCACAGATACGCAGTATTTT	CASSLVVGSTDTQYF
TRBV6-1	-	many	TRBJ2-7	TGTGCCAGCAGCTCCCTCGGGGAATCGAGTGCCGAGCAGTACTTC	CASSSLGESSAEQYF
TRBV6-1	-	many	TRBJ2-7	TGTGCCAGCAGACGTGAGGGAGGTGGTATCTACGAGCAGTACTTC	CASRREGGGIYEQYF
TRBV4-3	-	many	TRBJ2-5	TGCGCCAGCAGCCAAGGGCAGGGGTATGAGACCCAGTACTTC	CASSQGQGYETQYF
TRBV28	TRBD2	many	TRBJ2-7	TGTGCCAGCAGTCCCAGCGGGAGCTCCTACGAGCAGTACTTC	CASSPSGSSYEQYF
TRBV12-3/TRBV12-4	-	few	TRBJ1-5	TGTGCCAGCAGTTCCCAGGGGTTAAGCAATCAGCCCCAGCATTTT	CASSSQGLSNQPQHF
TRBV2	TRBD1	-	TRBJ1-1	TGTGCCAGCAGTGAAAGACAGGGCTTCTACACTGAAGCTTTCTTT	CASSERQGFYTEAFF
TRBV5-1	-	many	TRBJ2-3	TGCGCCAGCAGCTTGGCCGGGGTCGGTCCAGATACGCAGTATTTT	CASSLAGVGPDTQYF
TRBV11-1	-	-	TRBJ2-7	TGTGCCAGCAGCTTGTCGCGATTAGCCCGCGAGCAGCACTTC	CASSLSRLAREQHF
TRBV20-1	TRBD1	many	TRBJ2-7	TGCAGTGCCAGAAACGACAGGGCCTCCTACGAGCAGTACTTC	CSARNDRASYEQYF
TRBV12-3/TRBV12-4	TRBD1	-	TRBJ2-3	TGTGCCAGCAGCCGTGACAGGGGAAGCACAGATACGCAGTATTTT	CASSRDRGSTDTQYF
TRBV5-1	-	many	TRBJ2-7	TGCGCCAGCAGCTCATCCGGGACATCGTCCTACGAGCAGTACTTC	CASSSSGTSSYEQYF
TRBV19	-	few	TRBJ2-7	TGTGCCAGTAGAGACAGCTACGAGCAGTACTTC	CASRDSYEQYF
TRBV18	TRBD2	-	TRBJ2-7	TGTGCCAGCTCACCAAGCCTAGCGGGAAGCTCCTACGAGCAGTACTTC	CASSPSLAGSSYEQYF
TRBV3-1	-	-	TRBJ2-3	TGTGCCAGCAGCCATGGGGGTAGAACAGATACGCAGTATTTT	CASSHGGRTDTQYF
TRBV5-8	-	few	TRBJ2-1	TGTGCCAGCAGCTTGGTTCCCGGGAGAGGCAATGAGCAGTTCTTC	CASSLVPGRGNEQFF
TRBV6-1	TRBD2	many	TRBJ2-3	TGTGCCAGCAGCCGCGGGAGTTTTACAGATACGCAGTATTTT	CASSRGSFTDTQYF
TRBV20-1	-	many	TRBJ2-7	TGCAGTGCCGGGTGGAGCCACGAGCAGTACTTC	CSAGWSHEQYF
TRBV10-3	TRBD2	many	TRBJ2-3	TGTGCCACCTCCACTGGACTAGCGGGAGGGGGTTCCACAGATACGCAGTATTTT	CATSTGLAGGGSTDTQYF